Each of the 10 T cell receptor beta chains below was sequenced from the same sample in a study of shared clonotypes between healthy human individuals. Clones were read by immunoSEQ multiplex PCR, and TCRdb kept only the in-frame ones, dropping some. Found here are around 2.5 million clones, roughly 93% of them singletons; the top ten hold about 0.38%. The sequenced sample was naive CD4+ T cells from PBMCs. Subset meaning: CD45RA+ positively selected. The receptors were sampled from a man aged 18 to 30 in good health. Some clones in this sample may be carry-over from other donors' samples.

This clone was seen a single time. CDR3 nucleotides: TGTGCCAGCGTAATGGAGACTAACACTGAAGCTTTCTTT. This codes for CASVMETNTEAFF. This rearrangement joins TRBV2 to TRBJ1-1; D gene uncertain. The CDR3 sequence is 13 residues long. The germline V gene encodes CDR1 SNHLY and CDR2 FYNNEI. V gave up 8 bases and J gave up 2 bases, with 12 bases separating them.

The V call is TRBV28, the J call TRBJ1-6; D is unclear. The CDR3 loop spans 15 amino acids. Per germline, CDR1 MDHEN and CDR2 SYDVKM. Between the trimmed V and J ends, which lost 4 bases and 5 bases, there was a span of 12 bases. This CDR3 reads CASSSPRKNNSPLHF. As DNA, the CDR3 is TGTGCCAGCAGTTCGCCCAGGAAGAATAATTCACCCCTCCACTTT.

The CDR3 loop is CASSLQGGENEQYF. CDR3 bases: TGTGCCAGCAGCTTACAGGGCGGTGAAAACGAGCAGTACTTC. The rearrangement joins TRBV7-8 to TRBJ2-7; D may be TRBD1 (5 bases). The V gene lost 2 bases and the J gene lost 5 bases, with 13 bases spanning the gap. Germline V gene sequence: CDR1 SGHVS, CDR2 FQNEAQ. The CDR3 is made up of 14 amino acids.

The V call is TRBV6-1, the J call TRBJ2-3; 7 nucleotides match TRBD1. Germline V gives CDR1 MNHNS, CDR2 SASEGT. V lost 5 bases, J lost 4 bases, and 9 bases stayed unmatched. The CDR3 has 15 amino acids. In DNA form, the CDR3 reads TGTGCCAGCAGTCACCGACAGGGAAGCGCAGATACGCAGTATTTT. It specifies CASSHRQGSADTQYF.

Comment on this clone: The sample holds other DNA sequences that translate to the same CDR3. J is TRBJ1-2 and V is TRBV28; TRBD1 aligns across 9 bases. CDR3 size: 15 residues. The germline V gene has CDR1 MDHEN and CDR2 SYDVKM. With 5 bases clipped from V and 1 base from J, the junction kept 5 bases outside the gene matches. The CDR3 region has the DNA TGTGCCAGCAGTGGACCGGGACAGGGTAACTATGGCTACACCTTC. This translates into CASSGPGQGNYGYTF.

The chain carries TRBV7-9 and TRBJ1-1; 10 bases line up with TRBD1. The germline V gene encodes CDR1 SEHNR and CDR2 FQNEAQ (reference sequence). Trimming took 3 bases from V and 5 from J; bases not matched to a gene: 6. The CDR3 has 15 amino acids. This CDR3 reads CASSFSDRGRTEAFF. Written as DNA, the CDR3 is TGTGCCAGCAGCTTCTCGGACAGGGGGAGGACTGAAGCTTTCTTT.

This clone was recorded only once. V and J are TRBV5-1 and TRBJ2-5, with TRBD2 matching over 7 bases. Germline values: CDR1 SGHRS, CDR2 YFSETQ. The CDR3 sequence is 13 residues long. The J segment lost 2 bases and the V segment lost 7 bases, leaving 5 bases of the junction unmatched. The DNA of the CDR3 is TGCGCCAGCTTCGCGGGGGATCAAGAGACCCAGTACTTC. It translates to CASFAGDQETQYF.

The V gene is TRBV28, the J gene TRBJ2-5; D unresolved. Germline V lookup: CDR1 MDHEN, CDR2 SYDVKM. The CDR3 is made up of 12 amino acids. The V gene lost 8 bases and the J gene lost 4 bases, with 11 bases spanning the gap. CDR3 in amino acids: CASSRAPETQYF. CDR3 DNA: TGTGCCAGCTCACGGGCACCAGAGACCCAGTACTTC.

The chain links TRBV7-3 to TRBJ2-1; 7 bases fit TRBD2. Germline trimming cut 1 base from V and 4 bases from J; bases unmatched to any gene: 13. The CDR3 has 18 residues. Looked up from germline, CDR1 is SGHTA and CDR2 is FQGTGA. The CDR3: CASSLKAPGAGGYNEQFF. CDR3 coding DNA: TGTGCCAGCAGCTTAAAAGCTCCCGGGGCCGGGGGGTACAATGAGCAGTTCTTC.

This rearrangement joins TRBV6-1 to TRBJ1-2, with D perhaps TRBD1 (6 bases). V gave up 4 bases and J gave up 8 bases, with 14 bases separating them. This CDR3 contains 13 residues. Germline V gene lookup returns CDR1 MNHNS and CDR2 SASEGT. CDR3 in DNA: TGTGCCAGCAGTGCAGAGGGGGTAGGAGGCTACACCTTC. Translation gives CASSAEGVGGYTF.